This TCR beta chain appears in the sequencing data of a study of cytomegalovirus exposure and HLA in healthy donors. The CDR3 sequence is 15 residues long. Germline assignment: CDR1 SEHNR and CDR2 FQNEAQ (reference sequence). Trimming removed 2 bases from V and 2 bases from J, with 12 bases in between. Assay: immunoSEQ multiplex PCR; the TCRdb copy retains only in-frame clones and omits some. The table includes roughly 75,000 clones, approximately 80% detected once. Sequencing was done on a sample of PBMCs. This receptor was obtained from a man aged 25 to 45 in good health and CMV-seronegative. This chain connects TRBV7-9 to TRBJ1-1; tentatively, D is TRBD1 (6 bases). The CDR3 loop is CASSLSTGTNTEAFF. CDR3 nucleotides: TGTGCCAGCAGCTTATCCACAGGGACAAACACTGAAGCTTTCTTT.